This T cell receptor (beta chain) appears in the sequencing data of a study of shared clonotypes between healthy human individuals. Whole-study results and caveats: Deeper or shallower sequencing was expected to change how clonotypes are shared among donors. Clonotypes that were shared across a handful of donors made up approximately 5.1% of naive CD4 clonotypes.

Original processing methods: Junction-only sequences without quality scores were provided by ImmunoSEQ, so filtering was different. Sequencing was performed with immunoSEQ multiplex PCR; in TCRdb, only in-frame clones are kept and a portion is missing. Clonal size and the V and J genes are those of that table, whereas D and trimming came from the DNA. In the table there are 1.4 million or so clones, approximately 98.5% of which are singletons. A remark on this clone: What it recognizes is unknown.

Per germline, CDR1 SGDLS and CDR2 YYNGEE. The trim removed 4 bases at V and 2 bases at J, leaving 3 bases unmatched. The CDR3 consists of 15 residues. The rearrangement uses TRBV9 and TRBJ1-1; TRBD1 agrees at 12 bases. The source of this sequence is a man under 40 in good health. The material sequenced was naive CD4+ T cells sorted from blood. Subset noted: CD45RA+ positively selected. The CDR3: CASSLGTGGNTEAFF. The CDR3, as DNA: TGTGCCAGCAGCCTAGGGACAGGGGGCAACACTGAAGCTTTCTTT.